These 10 T cell receptor beta chains were all obtained from the same sample, sequenced in a study of blood T cell repertoires in COVID-19. Clones were sequenced by immunoSEQ multiplex PCR, and TCRdb holds only the in-frame ones, with some missing. The sample holds 50,000 to 65,000 clones, 70% to 90% seen once. Specimen: peripheral blood. These receptors originate from a man aged 45-65 years with active COVID-19.

The rearrangement joins TRBV18 to TRBJ2-3, with D possibly TRBD1 on 6 matching bases. The germline V gene encodes CDR1 KGHSH and CDR2 LQKENI. The CDR3 is 15 amino acids. V was shortened by 4 bases and J by 10 bases, with 21 bases between the two germline ends. The CDR3 reads CASSQHRDPGEAQYF. DNA of the CDR3: TGTGCCAGCTCACAACACAGGGACCCCGGAGAGGCGCAGTATTTT. The full variable domain, with the rest looked up from reference TRBV18 and TRBJ2-3, is NAGVMQNPRHLVRRRGQEARLRCSPMKGHSHVYWYRQLPEEGLKFMVYLQKENIIDESGMPKERFSAEFPKEGPSILRIQQVVRGDSAAYFCASSQHRDPGEAQYFGPGTRLTVL.

V is TRBV3-1 (or the pseudogene TRBV3-2) and J is TRBJ2-3, with D possibly being TRBD2 (5 bases). Germline CDR1 reads LGHDT; CDR2 reads YNNKEL (reference sequence). The V and J ends lost 4 bases and 6 bases respectively, with 8 bases between them. This CDR3 has 12 residues. The CDR3 nucleotides are TGTGCCAGCAGCCCCACGGGGGATACGCAGTATTTT. This codes for CASSPTGDTQYF.

The sample holds one count of this clone. The chain uses TRBV6-2 or TRBV6-3 and TRBJ1-2, with a possible D match to TRBD1 (5 bases). This CDR3 region has 15 residues. The germline gives CDR1 MNHEY, CDR2 SVGEGT. Trimming shortened V by 6 bases and J by 4 bases, and 18 bases separated the two germline ends. CDR3 bases: TGTGCCAGCAGCCTCGGGGGACTGCGAATCTATGGCTACACCTTC. Its protein product is CASSLGGLRIYGYTF.

The chain couples TRBV6-2 or TRBV6-3 to TRBJ1-3; 9 bases map to TRBD1. The germline gives CDR1 MNHEY, CDR2 SVGEGT. V trimming: 6 bases; J trimming: 8 bases; junction bases outside the gene matches: 11. The CDR3 loop spans 15 amino acids. The CDR3 nucleotides are TGTGCCAGCAGCCTCATTGGACAGGGGTCGCACACCATATATTTT. This codes for CASSLIGQGSHTIYF.

CDR3 bases: TGTGCCAGCAGACCCAGAGCGGACACTGAAGCTTTCTTT. Protein sequence: CASRPRADTEAFF. The chain recombines TRBV6-5 with TRBJ1-1, with unresolved D. The germline V and J ends were trimmed by 6 bases and 3 bases, with 11 bases remaining between them. Germline-derived CDR1 and CDR2 are MNHEY and SVGAGI. The CDR3 consists of 13 residues.

The J gene is TRBJ2-7, the V gene TRBV5-4; 9 bases fit TRBD1. There are 15 residues in the CDR3. Unmatched junction bases numbered 10, after V lost 3 bases and J lost 6 bases. Germline loops: CDR1 SGHNT, CDR2 YYREEE (reference sequence). CDR3 sequence (DNA): TGTGCCAGCAGCTCCCCGGGACAGGGTTCGCCCGAGCAGTACTTC. This translates into CASSSPGQGSPEQYF. The whole variable domain, filled in from reference TRBV5-4 and TRBJ2-7, reads ETGVTQSPTHLIKTRGQQVTLRCSSQSGHNTVSWYQQALGQGPQFIFQYYREEENGRGNFPPRFSGLQFPNYSSELNVNALELDDSALYLCASSSPGQGSPEQYFGPGTRLTVT.

V is TRBV24-1 and J is TRBJ2-5; D is unresolved. V was pared by 5 bases and J by 2 bases, with 8 bases between. Germline V gives CDR1 KGHDR, CDR2 SFDVKD. The CDR3 spans 13 residues. The CDR3 nucleotides read TGTGCCACCAGTGTGGCACTACAAGAGACCCAGTACTTC. It codes for CATSVALQETQYF.

This sequence joins TRBV12-3 or TRBV12-4 and TRBJ1-4; D is perhaps TRBD1 (6 bases). V was clipped by 3 bases and J by 9 bases, with 8 bases between them. The CDR3 spans 12 residues. This CDR3 is CASSFRGKKLFF. DNA for the CDR3: TGTGCCAGCAGTTTCAGGGGAAAAAAACTGTTTTTT.

This chain links TRBV5-6 with TRBJ1-6; no firm D call. V lost 2 bases and J 0 bases, leaving 12 bases between the germline ends. Germline V lookup: CDR1 SGHDT, CDR2 YYEEEE. CDR3 length: 17 residues. CDR3 residues: CASSFGVASSYNSPLHF. The CDR3 nucleotides are TGTGCCAGCAGCTTCGGGGTTGCGAGCTCCTATAATTCACCCCTCCACTTT.

This chain joins TRBV27 and TRBJ2-1; the match to TRBD1 covers 9 bases. Trimming took 5 bases from V and 8 from J; bases not matched to a gene: 10. The length of the CDR3 is 15 residues. Germline V gene lookup returns CDR1 MNHEY and CDR2 SMNVEV (reference sequence). CDR3 DNA sequence: TGTGCCAGCAGTGCCCGTCGGACAGGGGTTTATGAGCAGTTCTTC. It specifies CASSARRTGVYEQFF.